This TCR beta chain was captured by sequencing in a study of CD8 T cells in ankylosing spondylitis. 5'-RACE, quantitative and with molecular barcodes, yielded the TCR beta libraries. In TCRdb, the 5' RACE reads were re-called with MiXCR into one record per CDR3 protein. The table records about 36,000 distinct CDR3 sequences, about 6.3% of them present only once. This clonotype came up many times. The source is a male donor with ankylosing spondylitis or in good health (not recorded which). Sequenced material: blood, either unsorted or a sorted T cell fraction (not recorded which).

CDR3 amino acids: CASNTGTGYYGYTF. For the CDR3, the DNA is TGCGCCAGCAACACCGGGACAGGGTACTATGGCTACACCTTC. The chain joins TRBV5-1 to TRBJ1-2; 9 bases line up with TRBD1. J gave up 3 bases and V 6 bases, and 6 bases lay outside the gene matches. This CDR3 contains 14 residues. Germline V gene data show CDR1 as SGHRS and CDR2 as YFSETQ.